One and the same sample provided the 2 T cell receptor beta chains below, sequenced in a study of blood T cell repertoires in COVID-19. The table came from immunoSEQ multiplex PCR; TCRdb's copy has only in-frame clones and leaves some out. The sample holds 250,000 to 300,000 clones; roughly 90% are singletons and the top ten take roughly 10%. Sequenced input: PBMCs or T cells enriched from blood (not recorded which). All receptors come from a man aged 35-49 years who had recovered from COVID-19.

This clone was seen only a few times. V usage is TRBV27 and J usage is TRBJ2-7; D might be TRBD1 (5 bases). Germline V gene sequence: CDR1 MNHEY, CDR2 SMNVEV (reference sequence). The ends were cut back, 4 bases at V and 3 bases at J, with 10 bases in the middle. This CDR3 is 13 amino acids long. The CDR3, as DNA: TGTGCCAGCAGTTCATACAGGAACTACGAGCAGTACTTC. Protein product: CASSSYRNYEQYF.

V and J are TRBV9 and TRBJ1-1; 8 bases map to TRBD1. CDR1 and CDR2 (germline): SGDLS, YYNGEE. This CDR3 region has 15 residues. With V trimmed by 0 bases and J by 4 bases, 5 bases remained unmatched. This CDR3 reads CASSVVQGAFTEAFF. CDR3 coding DNA: TGTGCCAGCAGCGTAGTCCAGGGGGCGTTCACTGAAGCTTTCTTT.